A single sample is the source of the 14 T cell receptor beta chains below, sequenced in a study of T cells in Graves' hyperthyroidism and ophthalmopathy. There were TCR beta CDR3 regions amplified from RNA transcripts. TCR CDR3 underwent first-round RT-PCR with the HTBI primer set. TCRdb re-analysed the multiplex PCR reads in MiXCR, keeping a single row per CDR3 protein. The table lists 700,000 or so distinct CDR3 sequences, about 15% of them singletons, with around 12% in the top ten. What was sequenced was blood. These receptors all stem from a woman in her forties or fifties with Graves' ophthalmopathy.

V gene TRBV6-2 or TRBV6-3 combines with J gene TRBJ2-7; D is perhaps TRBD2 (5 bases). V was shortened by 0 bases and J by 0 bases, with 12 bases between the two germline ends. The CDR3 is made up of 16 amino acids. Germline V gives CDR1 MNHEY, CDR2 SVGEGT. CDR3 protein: CASSYSRVGVSYEQYF. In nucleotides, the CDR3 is TGTGCCAGCAGTTACTCGAGGGTCGGGGTCTCCTACGAGCAGTACTTC.

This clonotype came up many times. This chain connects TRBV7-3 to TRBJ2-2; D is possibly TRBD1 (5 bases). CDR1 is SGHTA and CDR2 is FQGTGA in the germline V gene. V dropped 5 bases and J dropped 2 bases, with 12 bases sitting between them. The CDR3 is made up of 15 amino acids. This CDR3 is CASSHTTENTGELFF. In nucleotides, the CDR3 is TGTGCCAGCAGCCACACGACAGAAAACACCGGGGAGCTGTTTTTT.

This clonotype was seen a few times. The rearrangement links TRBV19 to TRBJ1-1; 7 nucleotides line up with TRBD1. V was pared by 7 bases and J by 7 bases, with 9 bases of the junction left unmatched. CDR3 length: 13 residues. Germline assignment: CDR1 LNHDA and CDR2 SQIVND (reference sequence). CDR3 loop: CASTLSNRGEAFF. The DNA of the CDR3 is TGTGCCAGTACCCTATCAAACAGGGGTGAAGCTTTCTTT. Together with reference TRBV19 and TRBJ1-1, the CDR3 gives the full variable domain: DGGITQSPKYLFRKEGQNVTLSCEQNLNHDAMYWYRQDPGQGLRLIYYSQIVNDFQKGDIAEGYSVSREKKESFPLTVTSAQKNPTAFYLCASTLSNRGEAFFGQGTRLTVV.

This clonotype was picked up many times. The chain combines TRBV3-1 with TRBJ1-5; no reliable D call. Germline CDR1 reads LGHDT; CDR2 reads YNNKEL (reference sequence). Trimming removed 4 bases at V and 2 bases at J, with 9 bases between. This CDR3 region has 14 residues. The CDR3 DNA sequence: TGTGCCAGCAGCCCCCTAGAGCGCAATCAGCCCCAGCATTTT. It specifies CASSPLERNQPQHF.

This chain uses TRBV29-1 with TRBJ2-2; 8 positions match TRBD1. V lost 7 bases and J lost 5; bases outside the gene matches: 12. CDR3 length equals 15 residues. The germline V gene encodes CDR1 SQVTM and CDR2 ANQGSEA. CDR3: CSAGQGPLGTGELFF. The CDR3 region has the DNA TGCAGCGCCGGACAGGGCCCCTTAGGAACCGGGGAGCTGTTTTTT.

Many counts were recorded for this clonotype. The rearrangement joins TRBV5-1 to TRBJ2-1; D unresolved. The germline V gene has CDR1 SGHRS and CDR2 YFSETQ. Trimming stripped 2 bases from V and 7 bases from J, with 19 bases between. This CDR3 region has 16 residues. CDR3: CASSFRPANLQNEQFF. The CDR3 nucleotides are TGCGCCAGCAGCTTTCGTCCGGCAAACCTTCAGAATGAGCAGTTCTTC.

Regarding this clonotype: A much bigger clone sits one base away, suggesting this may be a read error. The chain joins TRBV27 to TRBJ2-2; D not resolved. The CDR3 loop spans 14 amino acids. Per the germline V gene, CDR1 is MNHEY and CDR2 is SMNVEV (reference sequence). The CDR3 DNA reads TGTGCCAGCAGCCTTTTAGAGAACACCGGGCAGCTGTTTTTT. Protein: CASSLLENTGQLFF.

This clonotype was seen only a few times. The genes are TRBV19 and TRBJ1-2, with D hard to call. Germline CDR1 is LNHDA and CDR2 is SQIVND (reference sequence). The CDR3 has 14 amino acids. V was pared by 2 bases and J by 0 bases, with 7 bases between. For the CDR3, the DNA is TGTGCCAGTAGTATAAGAGTGTCTAACTATGGCTACACCTTC. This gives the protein CASSIRVSNYGYTF.

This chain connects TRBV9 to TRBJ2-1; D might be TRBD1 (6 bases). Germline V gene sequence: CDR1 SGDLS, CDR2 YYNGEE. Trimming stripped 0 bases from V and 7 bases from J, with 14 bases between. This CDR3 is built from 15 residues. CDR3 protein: CASSVVDRLINEQFF. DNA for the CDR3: TGTGCCAGCAGCGTAGTGGACAGATTAATAAATGAGCAGTTCTTC.

The CDR3 protein is CASSTRQGVTTNSPLHF. As DNA, the CDR3 is TGTGCCAGTAGTACTCGACAGGGGGTGACAACGAATTCACCCCTCCACTTT. The rearrangement uses TRBV19 and TRBJ1-6; 9 nucleotides agree with TRBD1. Germline V gene lookup returns CDR1 LNHDA and CDR2 SQIVND (reference sequence). V lost 4 bases, J lost 7 bases, and 11 bases stayed unmatched. This CDR3 is 17 amino acids long.

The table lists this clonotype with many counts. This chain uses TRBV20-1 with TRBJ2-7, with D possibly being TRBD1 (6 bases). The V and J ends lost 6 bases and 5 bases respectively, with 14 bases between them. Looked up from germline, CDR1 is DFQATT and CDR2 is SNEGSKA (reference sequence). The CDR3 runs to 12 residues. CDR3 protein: CSATGTSDEQYF. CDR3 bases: TGCAGTGCAACCGGGACAAGCGACGAGCAGTACTTC.

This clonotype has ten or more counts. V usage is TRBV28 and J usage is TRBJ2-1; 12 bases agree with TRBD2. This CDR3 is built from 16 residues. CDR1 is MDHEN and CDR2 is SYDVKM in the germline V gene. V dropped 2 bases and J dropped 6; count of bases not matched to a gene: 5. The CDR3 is CASSLITSGRINEQFF. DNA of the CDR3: TGTGCCAGCAGTTTAATTACTAGCGGGAGGATCAATGAGCAGTTCTTC.

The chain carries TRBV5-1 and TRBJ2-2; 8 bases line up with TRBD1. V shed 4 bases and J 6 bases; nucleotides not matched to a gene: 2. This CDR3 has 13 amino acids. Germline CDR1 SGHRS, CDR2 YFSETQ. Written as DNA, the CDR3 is TGCGCCAGCAGCGGACAGGGTTCCGGGGAGCTGTTTTTT. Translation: CASSGQGSGELFF.

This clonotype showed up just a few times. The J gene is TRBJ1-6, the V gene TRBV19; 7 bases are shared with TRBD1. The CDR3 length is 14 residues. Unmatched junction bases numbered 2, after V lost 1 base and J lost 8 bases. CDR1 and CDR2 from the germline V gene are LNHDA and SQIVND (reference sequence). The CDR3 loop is CASSIGQGYSPLHF. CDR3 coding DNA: TGTGCCAGTAGTATAGGACAGGGCTATTCACCCCTCCACTTT.